The 31 T cell receptor beta chains listed next were all sequenced from one sample in a study of T cells in Graves' hyperthyroidism and ophthalmopathy. The investigators amplified TCR beta CDR3 regions from RNA transcripts. HTBI primers were employed in a first-round RT-PCR of the TCR CDR3. Each CDR3 protein is one row after TCRdb ran MiXCR on the multiplex PCR reads. The sample lists more than 350,000 distinct CDR3 sequences, more than 14% occurring once. Sequenced sample: blood. Receptors originate from a woman aged 25-40 years with Graves' ophthalmopathy.

This clonotype was seen repeatedly, ten times or more. The J gene is TRBJ2-1, the V gene TRBV9; 7 bases map to TRBD2. With 3 bases clipped from V and 3 bases from J, the junction kept 6 bases outside the gene matches. The CDR3 runs to 15 residues. The germline V gene encodes CDR1 SGDLS and CDR2 YYNGEE. CDR3 protein: CASSESGTNYNEQFF. DNA of the CDR3: TGTGCCAGCAGCGAGTCCGGGACTAACTACAATGAGCAGTTCTTC.

In its sample, this clonotype was seen a few times. Given a much more abundant clone one base away, this may be a read error. The CDR3 nucleotides read TGTGCCAGCTCACCACCGGCAGGAACCTACGAGCAGCACTTC. Its translation: CASSPPAGTYEQHF. The V and J genes are TRBV18 and TRBJ2-7; unclear D gene. Germline CDR1 KGHSH, CDR2 LQKENI. The CDR3 sequence is 14 residues long.

This clonotype was observed a handful of times. The rearrangement joins TRBV7-9 to TRBJ1-5; the D gene is possibly TRBD1 (5 bases). Germline V gives CDR1 SEHNR, CDR2 FQNEAQ (reference sequence). Trimming took off 4 bases at V and 2 bases at J, with 12 bases between the two ends. The CDR3 covers 15 residues. The CDR3 spells CASSSRDSRNQPQHF. CDR3 bases: TGTGCCAGCAGCTCCCGGGACTCACGCAATCAGCCCCAGCATTTT.

Notes on this clonotype: A read error may explain this, as a much larger clone is one base away. The rearrangement joins TRBV3-1 to TRBJ2-5; possibly TRBD1 or TRBD2 for D (5 bases each). The CDR3 length is 13 residues. Germline V gene sequence: CDR1 LGHDT, CDR2 YNNKEL (reference sequence). The CDR3 is CAGSRGVVQTQYF. The CDR3, as DNA: TGTGCCGGCAGCCGAGGGGTAGTCCAGACCCAGTACTTC.

J is TRBJ1-2 and V is TRBV5-1, with 7 bases fitting TRBD1. The germline gives CDR1 SGHRS, CDR2 YFSETQ. With 4 bases clipped from V and 8 bases from J, the junction kept 11 bases outside the gene matches. The CDR3 contains 14 residues. The CDR3 sequence: CASSATGKGDGYTF. CDR3 coding DNA: TGCGCCAGCAGCGCGACAGGGAAGGGTGACGGCTACACCTTC. Drawing the rest from reference TRBV5-1 and TRBJ1-2, the complete variable domain is KAGVTQTPRYLIKTRGQQVTLSCSPISGHRSVSWYQQTPGQGLQFLFEYFSETQRNKGNFPGRFSGRQFSNSRSEMNVSTLELGDSALYLCASSATGKGDGYTFGSGTRLTVV.

This clonotype has a count of ten or more. The rearrangement links TRBV5-6 to TRBJ2-2, with 7 bases lining up with TRBD1. The CDR3 loop spans 17 amino acids. The germline V gene encodes CDR1 SGHDT and CDR2 YYEEEE. The V segment lost 5 bases and the J segment 0 bases; nucleotides outside the gene matches: 10. CDR3 loop: CASSRTGQVANTGELFF. Here the CDR3 DNA reads TGTGCCAGCAGTCGGACTGGACAGGTCGCGAACACCGGGGAGCTGTTTTTT.

The sample holds many counts of this clonotype. J is TRBJ2-1 and V is TRBV12-3 or TRBV12-4; D not certain. The CDR3 contains 18 residues. V was clipped by 3 bases and J by 0 bases, with 18 bases between them. DNA for the CDR3: TGTGCCAGCAGTTTTTATCCCTCCCGCTTTCGCTCCTACAATGAGCAGTTCTTC. Its protein product is CASSFYPSRFRSYNEQFF.

The sample holds many counts of this clonotype. This chain joins TRBV28 and TRBJ1-6; a weak D match, TRBD1 (6 bases). This CDR3 contains 14 residues. Germline V lookup: CDR1 MDHEN, CDR2 SYDVKM. V was pared by 1 base and J by 11 bases, with 12 bases between. The CDR3 DNA follows: TGTGCCAGCAGTTTATCGGGGGCAGGGACACCCCTCCACTTT. This gives the protein CASSLSGAGTPLHF. Looking up the rest from reference TRBV28 and TRBJ1-6 gives the full variable domain: DVKVTQSSRYLVKRTGEKVFLECVQDMDHENMFWYRQDPGLGLRLIYFSYDVKMKEKGDIPEGYSVSREKKERFSLILESASTNQTSMYLCASSLSGAGTPLHFGNGTRLTVT.

This clonotype was seen a handful of times. The chain combines TRBV6-4 with TRBJ1-2, with 9 bases identical to TRBD1. This CDR3 spans 13 amino acids. CDR1 is MRHNA and CDR2 is SNTAGT in the germline V gene. The trim removed 2 bases at V and 8 bases at J, leaving 3 bases unmatched. CDR3 protein: CASSDGQGFGYTF. The CDR3 DNA reads as TGTGCCAGCAGTGACGGACAGGGGTTCGGCTACACCTTC.

This clonotype was observed many times. This chain joins TRBV5-1 and TRBJ1-3; D ambiguous. Germline V lookup: CDR1 SGHRS, CDR2 YFSETQ. The CDR3 extends over 14 amino acids. V lost 4 bases to trimming and J lost 4 bases, with 12 bases between them. CDR3 protein: CASSPDLRGNTIYF. DNA for the CDR3: TGCGCCAGCAGCCCGGACTTAAGAGGAAACACCATATATTTT.

This clonotype was counted at least ten times. J is TRBJ2-3 and V is TRBV13; the match to TRBD2 covers 7 bases. With V trimmed by 4 bases and J by 5 bases, 9 bases remained unmatched. Germline lookup yields CDR1 PRHDT and CDR2 FYEKMQ (reference sequence). The CDR3 contains 15 residues. CDR3 region: CASSSQAGPGDTQYF. The CDR3 DNA reads as TGTGCCAGCAGCTCCCAAGCGGGGCCGGGAGATACGCAGTATTTT.

Many counts were recorded for this clonotype. This chain joins TRBV7-2 and TRBJ2-7; 12 bases match TRBD1. J was trimmed by 6 bases and V by 0 bases; bases with no gene match: 9. This CDR3 region has 17 residues. Germline V gene lookup returns CDR1 SGHTA and CDR2 FQGNSA. The CDR3 spells CASSLASAGTGGGEQYF. The DNA of the CDR3 is TGTGCCAGCAGCTTAGCGTCTGCCGGGACAGGGGGCGGCGAGCAGTACTTC.

Many counts were recorded for this clonotype. This rearrangement joins TRBV20-1 to TRBJ2-1; D is unresolved. CDR3 length: 15 amino acids. CDR1 is DFQATT and CDR2 is SNEGSKA in the germline V gene (reference sequence). The V end lost 3 bases, the J end lost 1 base, and 13 bases lay between the germline ends. DNA of the CDR3: TGCAGTGCTAGGGTAGGGCCACTATCCTACAATGAGCAGTTCTTC. Protein: CSARVGPLSYNEQFF.

To note about this clonotype: Compared with germline, one end of the junction differs, possibly owing to a read error. This chain uses TRBV29-1 with TRBJ1-4; no reliable D call. The CDR3 has 16 amino acids. From germline, CDR1 is SQVTM and CDR2 ANQGSEA. CDR3 amino acids: CSVGDGVMTTNEKLSF. The DNA of the CDR3 is TGCAGCGTGGGAGACGGGGTAATGACAACTAATGAAAAACTGTCTTTT.

Concerning this clonotype itself: A much larger clone lies one base from this, so it may be a read error. V and J are TRBV2 and TRBJ1-2; D may be TRBD1 (5 bases). This CDR3 is 13 amino acids long. The germline gives CDR1 SNHLY, CDR2 FYNNEI. Trimming pared 2 bases from V and 3 bases from J, leaving 7 bases between. This chain's CDR3 is CASSEQGDYGYTF. In DNA form, the CDR3 reads TGTGCCAGCAGTGAACAGGGTGACTATGGCTACACCTTC.

V and J are TRBV19 and TRBJ2-1; weak D call: TRBD1 (5 bases). Germline CDR1 and CDR2: LNHDA and SQIVND (reference sequence). There are 11 residues in the CDR3. Trimming removed 4 bases at V and 10 bases at J, with 8 bases between. Here the CDR3 DNA reads TGTGCCAGTAGTAGTGGGGCGGAGCAGTTCTTC. The encoded protein is CASSSGAEQFF.

The chain recombines TRBV5-1 with TRBJ2-3; 7 nucleotides agree with TRBD2. Trimming took 0 bases from V and 0 from J; bases not matched to a gene: 4. Germline V gives CDR1 SGHRS, CDR2 YFSETQ. The CDR3 is 16 residues long. The CDR3 DNA reads as TGCGCCAGCAGCTTGGCCGGGCGGGGGAGCACAGATACGCAGTATTTT. Protein sequence: CASSLAGRGSTDTQYF.

The J gene is TRBJ1-1, the V gene TRBV7-8, with D hard to call. CDR1 SGHVS and CDR2 FQNEAQ come from the germline V gene. V dropped 5 bases and J dropped 5 bases, with 15 bases sitting between them. The CDR3 totals 14 residues. CDR3 nucleotides: TGTGCCAGCAGCCATTCAAGTGGGCGAACTGAAGCTTTCTTT. The encoded protein is CASSHSSGRTEAFF.

Only a few counts were recorded for this clonotype. The chain combines TRBV29-1 with TRBJ2-2, with D unresolved. The CDR3 runs 11 residues. V gave up 4 bases and J gave up 6 bases, with 6 bases separating them. CDR1 and CDR2 (germline): SQVTM, ANQGSEA. This CDR3 is CSVGDSGELFF. The CDR3 nucleotides are TGCAGCGTTGGTGATTCCGGGGAGCTGTTTTTT.

This clonotype was recorded at least ten times. The chain joins TRBV11-2 to TRBJ1-5; D unresolved. Germline V lookup: CDR1 SGHAT, CDR2 FQNNGV. This CDR3 comprises 13 residues. V was pared by 0 bases and J by 6 bases, with 6 bases between. CDR3 DNA sequence: TGTGCCAGCAGCTTAGATCGCGGTCAGCCCCAGCATTTT. Its protein is CASSLDRGQPQHF.

Many counts were recorded for this clonotype. This rearrangement joins TRBV2 to TRBJ1-2, with D hard to call. This CDR3 is built from 12 residues. In germline, CDR1 is SNHLY, CDR2 FYNNEI. Trimming shortened V by 3 bases and J by 7 bases, and 9 bases separated the two germline ends. The CDR3, as DNA: TGTGCCAGCAGTGATACGGCATTTGGCTACACCTTC. It yields the protein CASSDTAFGYTF.

Worth noting for this clonotype: A much more abundant neighbour one base away suggests this may be a read error. The chain couples TRBV7-2 to TRBJ1-2, with D possibly matching TRBD1 (5 bases). The CDR3 runs 13 residues. CDR1 and CDR2 from the germline V gene are SGHTA and FQGNSA. V was shortened by 2 bases and J by 12 bases, with 16 bases between the two germline ends. CDR3 sequence reads: CASSLTGLRGHTF. The DNA of the CDR3 is TGTGCCAGCAGCTTAACCGGCCTCCGGGGCCACACCTTC.

About this clonotype: With a much larger clone just one base away, this may be a read error. The CDR3 spells CASGPSGSYNEQFF. Written as DNA, the CDR3 is TGTGCCAGCGGTCCTAGCGGGTCATACAATGAGCAGTTCTTC. The rearrangement uses TRBV6-1 and TRBJ2-1; 8 positions match TRBD2. V trimming: 8 bases; J trimming: 4 bases; junction bases outside the gene matches: 7. Germline V gives CDR1 MNHNS, CDR2 SASEGT. This CDR3 region has 14 residues.

The chain employs TRBV15 and TRBJ1-5; D possibly corresponds to TRBD1 (5 bases). The CDR3 spans 15 residues. Germline values: CDR1 LNHNV, CDR2 YYDKDF (reference sequence). With 0 bases removed from V and 2 bases from J, the gap between germline ends came to 8 bases. The CDR3 is CATSRDSRGNQPQHF. CDR3 in DNA: TGTGCCACCAGCAGAGATAGCAGGGGCAATCAGCCCCAGCATTTT.

Ten or more counts support this clonotype. The chain couples TRBV6-1 to TRBJ2-1; a weak D match, TRBD1 (5 bases). V shed 7 bases and J shed 6 bases, with 16 bases lying between them. The germline CDR1 and CDR2 sequences are MNHNS and SASEGT. The CDR3 is 14 residues long. The CDR3 loop is CASNTRASSNEQFF. CDR3 coding DNA: TGTGCCAGCAATACCAGGGCTAGTAGCAATGAGCAGTTCTTC.

This clonotype came up a few times. One end of the junction does not line up with germline, which may come from a read error. The rearrangement links TRBV7-7 to TRBJ2-7; D possibly corresponds to TRBD2 (6 bases). In germline, CDR1 is SSHAT, CDR2 FNYEAQ (reference sequence). This CDR3 spans 15 amino acids. CDR3 sequence reads: CASSLAAGAIYEQYF. The CDR3, as DNA: TGTGCTAGCAGCTTAGCGGCCGGGGCGATCTACGAGCAGTACTTC.

This clonotype has ten or more counts. This sequence joins TRBV18 and TRBJ2-1; 8 bases line up with TRBD2. Germline V CDR1 and CDR2: KGHSH, LQKENI. CDR3 length: 15 residues. V shed 0 bases, J shed 7 bases, and the junction held 5 bases outside the gene matches. As DNA, the CDR3 is TGTGCCAGCTCACCACCGATAGCGGGGTCTAATGAGCAGTTCTTC. Translation gives CASSPPIAGSNEQFF.

The V call is TRBV7-9, the J call TRBJ1-5, with 10 bases lining up with TRBD1. Losses at the gene ends were 6 bases for V and 2 bases for J; bases not matched to a gene: 7. Germline CDR1 reads SEHNR; CDR2 reads FQNEAQ (reference sequence). This CDR3 has 16 amino acids. Here the CDR3 reads CASSPGTGVGNQPQHF. CDR3 in DNA: TGTGCCAGCAGTCCCGGGACAGGGGTGGGCAATCAGCCCCAGCATTTT. Using reference TRBV7-9 and TRBJ1-5 for the parts outside the CDR3, the full variable domain is DTGVSQNPRHKITKRGQNVTFRCDPISEHNRLYWYRQTLGQGPEFLTYFQNEAQLEKSRLLSDRFSAERPKGSFSTLEIQRTEQGDSAMYLCASSPGTGVGNQPQHFGDGTRLSIL.

This clonotype was observed at least ten times. The V gene is TRBV6-5, the J gene TRBJ2-1; the D is unclear. CDR1 is MNHEY and CDR2 is SVGAGI in the germline V gene. The CDR3 contains 14 residues. Trimming stripped 2 bases from V and 3 bases from J, with 8 bases between. The CDR3 loop reads CASSYGVNYNEQFF. The CDR3 nucleotides are TGTGCCAGCAGTTACGGGGTAAACTACAATGAGCAGTTCTTC.

V gene TRBV29-1 combines with J gene TRBJ1-4; possible D gene TRBD1, 6 bases. V was clipped by 6 bases and J by 4 bases, with 12 bases between them. Germline CDR1 SQVTM, CDR2 ANQGSEA. The CDR3 sequence is 13 residues long. CDR3 coding DNA: TGCAGCGTGAGACAGGTGCTTAATGAAAAACTGTTTTTT. This codes for CSVRQVLNEKLFF.

This clonotype has only a few counts. The J gene is TRBJ2-3, the V gene TRBV27; 8 bases line up with TRBD2. This CDR3 spans 12 amino acids. The V gene's germline CDR1 is MNHEY and CDR2 SMNVEV (reference sequence). Here the CDR3 DNA reads TGTACAAGCGGGGGTGTCTCAGATACGCAGTATTTT. It translates to CTSGGVSDTQYF.